Shown below are 32 T cell receptor beta chains from a single sample sequenced in a study of patients and donors after allogeneic stem cell transplantation. TCRdb independently ran MiXCR on the RT-PCR reads; one entry per CDR3 protein. This sample has hundreds of thousands of distinct CDR3 sequences, with 16% found just once. Sequencing was performed on blood, either unsorted or a sorted T cell fraction (not recorded which). These receptors were obtained from a human donor who was either an allogeneic HSCT recipient or a stem cell or donor lymphocyte infusion donor (not recorded which). It is not recorded whose cells these are; they may come from a transplant donor.

This clonotype was detected a few times. The chain recombines TRBV9 with TRBJ1-2; a possible D gene is TRBD1 (5 bases). Germline assignment: CDR1 SGDLS and CDR2 YYNGEE. Trimming took 0 bases from V and 5 from J, leaving 8 bases between them. The CDR3 is 13 amino acids. CDR3: CASSVGRGYGYTF. For the CDR3, the DNA is TGTGCCAGCAGCGTAGGGCGGGGGTATGGCTACACCTTC.

The J gene is TRBJ1-1, the V gene TRBV6-5; 10 nucleotides match TRBD1. V lost 2 bases, J lost 5 bases, and 5 bases stayed unmatched. Germline V gene data show CDR1 as MNHEY and CDR2 as SVGAGI. The CDR3 length is 15 residues. CDR3 region: CASSYLDRGVTEAFF. The CDR3 region has the DNA TGTGCCAGCAGTTACCTGGACAGGGGGGTGACTGAAGCTTTCTTT.

The chain has TRBV30 and TRBJ2-1; 8 bases are shared with TRBD1. Germline-derived CDR1 and CDR2 are GTSNPN and SVGIG (reference sequence). CDR3 length: 17 amino acids. Unmatched junction bases numbered 11, after V lost 0 bases and J lost 4 bases. The CDR3 nucleotides are TGTGCCTGGAGTGTACGGGGACCCAGGGGGCCATACAATGAGCAGTTCTTC. Its protein is CAWSVRGPRGPYNEQFF.

This clonotype has only a few counts. The chain combines TRBV5-6 with TRBJ1-2; TRBD1 is a possible D gene (5 bases). The germline CDR1 and CDR2 sequences are SGHDT and YYEEEE. The CDR3 spans 14 residues. Trimming pared 1 base from V and 8 bases from J, leaving 15 bases between. In DNA form, the CDR3 reads TGTGCCAGCAGCTTGAAAGGGACCCCGGCGGGCTACACCTTC. Translating it yields CASSLKGTPAGYTF.

The gene calls are TRBV6-5 and TRBJ2-1; possible D gene TRBD1, 7 bases. From germline, CDR1 is MNHEY and CDR2 SVGAGI. V lost 7 bases, J lost 9 bases, and 10 bases lay in between. This CDR3 has 11 amino acids. As DNA, the CDR3 is TGTGCCAGCACCCAGGGGGGTGAGCAGTTCTTC. This translates into CASTQGGEQFF.

Written as DNA, the CDR3 is TGTGCCACCAGCAGAGATGGGTCAGGGGCTCACCTAAAATACTACGAGCAGTACTTC. Protein product: CATSRDGSGAHLKYYEQYF. This chain uses TRBV15 with TRBJ2-7, with D possibly being TRBD1 (6 bases). Per the germline V gene, CDR1 is LNHNV and CDR2 is YYDKDF (reference sequence). This CDR3 is built from 19 residues. The V and J ends lost 0 bases and 3 bases respectively, with 24 bases between them. Drawing the rest from reference TRBV15 and TRBJ2-7, the complete variable domain is DAMVIQNPRYQVTQFGKPVTLSCSQTLNHNVMYWYQQKSSQAPKLLFHYYDKDFNNEADTPDNFQSRRPNTSFCFLDIRSPGLGDTAMYLCATSRDGSGAHLKYYEQYFGPGTRLTVT.

The V and J genes are TRBV12-5 and TRBJ2-6; perhaps D is TRBD1 or TRBD2 (5 bases each). CDR3 length: 19 amino acids. Germline CDR1 is LGHNT and CDR2 is FRNRAP. Trimming removed 4 bases from V and 2 bases from J, with 21 bases in between. In DNA, the CDR3 is TGTGCTAGTGGTTCGTCGGGACCGGCATCGTTTACTGGGGCCAACGTCCTGACTTTC. Its protein is CASGSSGPASFTGANVLTF.

This clonotype appeared a few times. For the CDR3, the DNA is TGTGCCAGCAGTGTACTAGCGGCCCTCACAGATACGCAGTATTTT. Protein: CASSVLAALTDTQYF. The rearrangement joins TRBV6-1 to TRBJ2-3, with 8 nucleotides matching TRBD2. J gave up 2 bases and V 4 bases, and 5 bases lay outside the gene matches. The CDR3 is 15 residues long. Looked up from germline, CDR1 is MNHNS and CDR2 is SASEGT.

In its sample, this clonotype was seen a few times. The gene calls are TRBV27 and TRBJ1-5; perhaps TRBD1 as D (5 bases). V shed 8 bases and J shed 6 bases, with 20 bases lying between them. Germline V lookup: CDR1 MNHEY, CDR2 SMNVEV (reference sequence). The CDR3 has 15 residues. CDR3 bases: TGTGCCAGCTCTCCGGGACCTGGAGCGGGTCAGCCCCAGCATTTT. As protein: CASSPGPGAGQPQHF.

The sample holds a few counts of this clonotype. V is TRBV2 and J is TRBJ2-1, with 8 bases identical to TRBD2. The germline CDR1 and CDR2 sequences are SNHLY and FYNNEI. The CDR3 sequence is 14 residues long. Trimming removed 7 bases from V and 7 bases from J; junction bases left unmatched: 9. The CDR3 sequence: CASKDSGKSNEQFF. The CDR3, as DNA: TGTGCCAGCAAAGATAGCGGGAAGTCTAATGAGCAGTTCTTC.

V gene TRBV7-7 combines with J gene TRBJ2-7, with TRBD1 as a possible D gene (6 bases). The CDR3 extends over 16 amino acids. Germline CDR1 SSHAT, CDR2 FNYEAQ (reference sequence). Deletions cut 5 bases from V and 6 bases from J, with 23 bases between. Here the CDR3 DNA reads TGTGCCAGCAGCAAAGACGGTGGGACACGGTCGGGCGAGCAGTACTTC. It is translated as CASSKDGGTRSGEQYF.

Only a few counts were recorded for this clonotype. The chain is built from TRBV7-9 and TRBJ2-4; either TRBD1 or TRBD2 may fit D (6 bases each). The CDR3 totals 17 residues. The germline V and J ends were trimmed by 3 bases and 3 bases, with 18 bases remaining between them. The germline gives CDR1 SEHNR, CDR2 FQNEAQ (reference sequence). The CDR3, as DNA: TGTGCCAGCAGCTTGAGGGGACTCTCAGGGGACAAAAACATTCAGTACTTC. Translating it yields CASSLRGLSGDKNIQYF. The whole variable domain, remainder taken from reference TRBV7-9 and TRBJ2-4, is DTGVSQNPRHKITKRGQNVTFRCDPISEHNRLYWYRQTLGQGPEFLTYFQNEAQLEKSRLLSDRFSAERPKGSFSTLEIQRTEQGDSAMYLCASSLRGLSGDKNIQYFGAGTRLSVL.

This clonotype was observed a few times. This chain connects TRBV6-1 to TRBJ2-3; no reliable D call. The length of the CDR3 is 16 residues. Trimming cost V 5 bases and J 1 base, with 16 bases left between them. Germline-derived CDR1 and CDR2 are MNHNS and SASEGT. CDR3: CASSTDDPLGTDTQYF. As DNA, the CDR3 is TGTGCCAGCAGTACGGACGACCCTCTAGGCACAGATACGCAGTATTTT.

The V call is TRBV6-2 or TRBV6-3, the J call TRBJ2-3; TRBD2 agrees at 9 bases. The CDR3 extends over 15 amino acids. V lost 6 bases to trimming and J lost 4 bases; unmatched junction nucleotides: 8. Per the germline V gene, CDR1 is MNHEY and CDR2 is SVGEGT. The chain's CDR3 is CASRGLAEQPDTQYF. The CDR3, as DNA: TGTGCCAGCAGGGGACTAGCAGAGCAACCAGATACGCAGTATTTT.

This clonotype was detected only a few times. The chain carries TRBV27 and TRBJ2-1; 8 nucleotides align to TRBD1. V shed 7 bases and J 3 bases; nucleotides not matched to a gene: 5. CDR1 is MNHEY and CDR2 is SMNVEV in the germline V gene (reference sequence). The CDR3 spans 14 residues. CDR3 in amino acids: CASTRQGHYNEQFF. CDR3 bases: TGTGCCAGCACTCGACAGGGGCACTACAATGAGCAGTTCTTC.

This clonotype is a singleton in its sample. This chain links TRBV6-5 with TRBJ2-5, with 11 bases lining up with TRBD2. The CDR3 has 16 amino acids. Germline V gives CDR1 MNHEY, CDR2 SVGAGI. V gave up 0 bases and J gave up 4 bases; unmatched junction bases: 4. The CDR3 coding sequence is TGTGCCAGCAGTTACTCTAGCGGGAGGGCCGGAGAGACCCAGTACTTC. As protein: CASSYSSGRAGETQYF.

The chain couples TRBV2 to TRBJ2-7; D call uncertain. The V gene's germline CDR1 is SNHLY and CDR2 FYNNEI. The CDR3 runs to 14 residues. V was cut by 2 bases and J by 6 bases, with 14 bases left in between. The CDR3 here is CASSELGFWSEQYF. Written as DNA, the CDR3 is TGTGCCAGCAGTGAACTAGGGTTTTGGTCCGAGCAGTACTTC.

This rearrangement joins TRBV10-3 to TRBJ2-7; maybe TRBD1 (6 bases). With 2 bases removed from V and 0 bases from J, the gap between germline ends came to 11 bases. This CDR3 contains 15 residues. Per germline, CDR1 ENHRY and CDR2 SYGVKD. CDR3 amino acids: CAISEPGESSYEQYF. DNA of the CDR3: TGTGCCATCAGTGAGCCAGGGGAGAGCTCCTACGAGCAGTACTTC.

This clonotype was picked up a small number of times. The chain employs TRBV7-8 and TRBJ1-1; no definite D call. The CDR3 covers 14 residues. CDR1 SGHVS and CDR2 FQNEAQ come from the germline V gene. V lost 2 bases, J lost 3 bases, and 10 bases lay in between. The CDR3 DNA follows: TGTGCCAGCAGCTTAAGGTCGATGGACACTGAAGCTTTCTTT. This codes for CASSLRSMDTEAFF.

This clonotype was detected many times. This sequence joins TRBV12-3 or TRBV12-4 and TRBJ2-5; D not resolved. The CDR3 is made up of 13 amino acids. The V end lost 2 bases, the J end lost 7 bases, and 11 bases lay between the germline ends. The CDR3 nucleotides are TGTGCCAGCAGTTTAAACCCCCCCAGGACCCAGTACTTC. Encoded protein: CASSLNPPRTQYF.

V is TRBV5-6 and J is TRBJ2-7; 8 bases are a match to TRBD1. There are 14 residues in the CDR3. J was trimmed by 9 bases and V by 4 bases; bases with no gene match: 12. The germline V gene has CDR1 SGHDT and CDR2 YYEEEE. The DNA for the CDR3 is TGTGCCAGCAGCAGCTTGTCGGGACAGGTCGGGCAGTACTTC. This encodes CASSSLSGQVGQYF. Variable domain in full (rest from reference TRBV5-6 and TRBJ2-7): DAGVTQSPTHLIKTRGQQVTLRCSPKSGHDTVSWYQQALGQGPQFIFQYYEEEERQRGNFPDRFSGHQFPNYSSELNVNALLLGDSALYLCASSSLSGQVGQYFGPGTRLTVT.

This clonotype was seen a few times. The chain recombines TRBV3-1 with TRBJ1-1, with 8 positions matching TRBD1. CDR1 is LGHDT, CDR2 YNNKEL, per germline (reference sequence). Trimming cost V 4 bases and J 1 base; bases outside gene matches: 5. The CDR3 extends over 15 amino acids. The CDR3 is CASSLMTGANTEAFF. For the CDR3, the DNA is TGTGCCAGCAGCCTTATGACAGGGGCGAACACTGAAGCTTTCTTT.

This clonotype was recorded a few times. The J gene is TRBJ2-2, the V gene TRBV11-2, with a weak D call TRBD2 (5 bases). CDR1 is SGHAT, CDR2 FQNNGV, per germline. Trimming shortened V by 1 base and J by 4 bases, and 13 bases separated the two germline ends. CDR3 length: 16 amino acids. The CDR3 DNA is TGTGCCAGCAGCTTAGGGGCGAGCGGACTCACCGGGGAGCTGTTTTTT. Protein: CASSLGASGLTGELFF. Variable domain in full (rest from reference TRBV11-2 and TRBJ2-2): EAGVAQSPRYKIIEKRQSVAFWCNPISGHATLYWYQQILGQGPKLLIQFQNNGVVDDSQLPKDRFSAERLKGVDSTLKIQPAKLEDSAVYLCASSLGASGLTGELFFGEGSRLTVL.

The CDR3 sequence: CASSLNAPDGDDEQFF. The CDR3 coding sequence is TGTGCCAGCAGCCTCAACGCCCCCGACGGTGACGATGAGCAGTTCTTC. The genes are TRBV3-1 and TRBJ2-1; D is ambiguous. The germline gives CDR1 LGHDT, CDR2 YNNKEL (reference sequence). The CDR3 has 16 residues. V gave up 4 bases and J gave up 8 bases, with 21 bases separating them.

The sample holds a few counts of this clonotype. CDR3 bases: TGTGCCAGCAGCGTGTTAGCGGGGGGGCCTGGAGAGACCCAGTACTTC. Amino acid sequence: CASSVLAGGPGETQYF. The chain employs TRBV9 and TRBJ2-5; 11 positions match TRBD2. The germline V gene has CDR1 SGDLS and CDR2 YYNGEE. The CDR3 totals 16 residues. The V and J ends lost 2 bases and 4 bases, in that order; junction bases with no gene match: 7.

This chain connects TRBV4-1 to TRBJ2-5, with D tentatively TRBD2 (5 bases). Germline V gene lookup returns CDR1 MGHRA and CDR2 YSYEKL. Trimming cost V 1 base and J 4 bases, with 19 bases left between them. The CDR3 sequence is 17 residues long. Here the CDR3 DNA reads TGCGCCAGCAGCCAAGGTTTTGGTGAGGGCCTAGGAGAGACCCAGTACTTC. This gives the protein CASSQGFGEGLGETQYF.

This clonotype was seen more than once but under ten times. J is TRBJ1-4 and V is TRBV12-3 or TRBV12-4, with TRBD1 matching 8 bases. The CDR3 runs 16 residues. Trimming cost V 6 bases and J 1 base; bases outside gene matches: 7. The CDR3 DNA is TGTGCCAGCAGCCAGCATGACAGGGGAACTAATGAAAAACTGTTTTTT. Translation: CASSQHDRGTNEKLFF.

About this clonotype: Germline is not matched at one junction end, which may reflect a read error. In nucleotides, the CDR3 is TGTGCCAGCAGCCGAGATGCAAGAGGAGGTCCATTC. It specifies CASSRDARGGPF. The rearrangement joins TRBV7-9 to TRBJ1-2; unclear D gene. Germline V gives CDR1 SEHNR, CDR2 FQNEAQ (reference sequence). The CDR3 runs to 12 residues.

CDR3 DNA sequence: TGTGCCACTAGTATAACAGACACTAACTATGGCTACACCTTC. Protein product: CATSITDTNYGYTF. The rearrangement links TRBV24-1 to TRBJ1-2; unclear D gene. V lost 10 bases to trimming and J lost 0 bases, with 14 bases between them. The germline V gene has CDR1 KGHDR and CDR2 SFDVKD. The CDR3 runs 14 residues.

This clonotype was counted between two and nine times. The genes are TRBV12-3 or TRBV12-4 and TRBJ1-1; no firm D call. V dropped 6 bases and J dropped 2 bases, with 10 bases sitting between them. The CDR3 is made up of 13 amino acids. CDR3 bases: TGTGCCAGCAGACAAGTTTTAAACACTGAAGCTTTCTTT. Encoded protein: CASRQVLNTEAFF.

This clonotype was picked up a small number of times. The chain joins TRBV6-5 to TRBJ2-7; TRBD2 matches 16 bases. V lost 1 base to trimming and J lost 4 bases; unmatched junction nucleotides: 4. The germline CDR1 and CDR2 sequences are MNHEY and SVGAGI. CDR3 length equals 17 residues. CDR3 bases: TGTGCCAGCAGTTACTTGGGACTAGCGGGGGGGCAGTACGAGCAGTACTTC. This encodes CASSYLGLAGGQYEQYF.

This clonotype came up a few times. The chain recombines TRBV9 with TRBJ2-2, with a possible D match to TRBD1 (5 bases). The germline gives CDR1 SGDLS, CDR2 YYNGEE. The CDR3 contains 14 residues. The V end lost 3 bases, the J end lost 9 bases, and 15 bases lay between the germline ends. CDR3: CASSARAGMRELFF. CDR3 nucleotide sequence: TGTGCCAGCAGCGCTCGAGCAGGGATGCGGGAGCTGTTTTTT.